Given below is one TCR beta chain in context. What it recognizes is unknown. The V gene's germline CDR1 is SNHLY and CDR2 FYNNEI. With 7 bases removed from V and 5 bases from J, the gap between germline ends came to 14 bases. This CDR3 region has 13 residues. Extraction of RNA preceded its reverse transcription into cDNA, which served as the sequencing template. Libraries were prepared by immunoSEQ multiplex PCR; TCRdb keeps only in-frame clonotypes and omits some of them. The data show 150,000 to 200,000 clones, under 60% seen once. The treatment denotes: oral pan-JAK inhibitor, 5-10 mg twice daily. This entry comes from a study of CD8+ T cells in alopecia areata. The wider study: Affected scalp percentage gauged treated patients' severity.

Study-level results: Expanded CD8+ clones among the top 100, and scalp clonality, were significantly decreased by tofacitinib.

The chain employs TRBV2 and TRBJ2-5, with unresolved D. Specimen: CD8+ T cells sorted from blood, collected at week 24, from a patient treated with tofacitinib. The sequence came from a human donor with alopecia areata. The CDR3, as DNA: TGTGCCAGCAAAGGCGACGTCAGGGAGACCCAGTACTTC. Amino acids: CASKGDVRETQYF.